A single sample is the source of the 16 T cell receptor beta chains below, sequenced in a study of blood T cells in healthy people across ages. Combining a sample-barcoded 5' primer with a J-beta primer mix, a second PCR ran for roughly 7 to 12 cycles. TCRdb recomputed calls from the 5' RACE reads with MiXCR, one row per CDR3 protein. The sample lists 1.5 million to 2 million distinct CDR3 sequences; 30% to 35% were seen once. The sequenced material came from blood. All receptors come from a woman aged 25 to 39 in good health.

This clonotype was observed a handful of times. The CDR3 bases are TGTGCCAGCAGTTACGGGAGTCGCTACACCTTC. This encodes CASSYGSRYTF. The chain joins TRBV6-2 or TRBV6-3 to TRBJ1-2; D unresolved. This CDR3 contains 11 residues. Germline V gene sequence: CDR1 MNHEY, CDR2 SVGEGT. Between the trimmed V and J ends, which lost 2 bases and 9 bases, there was a span of 7 bases.

This clonotype has only a few counts. This chain uses TRBV5-1 with TRBJ1-1; D uncertain. CDR1 and CDR2 (germline): SGHRS, YFSETQ. V was cut by 2 bases and J by 7 bases, with 12 bases left in between. The CDR3 runs to 13 residues. Written as DNA, the CDR3 is TGCGCCAGCAGCTTATCACGGGCCAATGAAGCTTTCTTT. Protein: CASSLSRANEAFF. The full variable domain, with the rest looked up from reference TRBV5-1 and TRBJ1-1, is KAGVTQTPRYLIKTRGQQVTLSCSPISGHRSVSWYQQTPGQGLQFLFEYFSETQRNKGNFPGRFSGRQFSNSRSEMNVSTLELGDSALYLCASSLSRANEAFFGQGTRLTVV.

The table lists this clonotype with a few counts. The V gene is TRBV20-1, the J gene TRBJ1-2; D call uncertain. Germline V lookup: CDR1 DFQATT, CDR2 SNEGSKA (reference sequence). V lost 6 bases to trimming and J lost 0 bases, with 11 bases between them. The CDR3 loop spans 13 amino acids. The CDR3: CSALLLANYGYTF. The CDR3 nucleotides read TGCAGTGCCCTCTTGTTAGCTAACTATGGCTACACCTTC.

The rearrangement joins TRBV6-6 to TRBJ2-2; 7 positions agree with TRBD1. The CDR3 is made up of 15 amino acids. Trimming at V came to 2 bases and at J to 6 bases, leaving 6 bases not matched to a gene. The germline CDR1 and CDR2 sequences are MNHNY and SVGAGI (reference sequence). DNA of the CDR3: TGTGCCAGCAGTTACGGCCAGACAGGGTCCGGGGAGCTGTTTTTT. Amino acids: CASSYGQTGSGELFF.

This clonotype was observed a handful of times. The chain is built from TRBV28 and TRBJ2-5; D unresolved. The assigned J gene may be wrong: the sequence end matches TRBJ2-7 better. The CDR3 runs to 12 residues. The germline gives CDR1 MDHEN, CDR2 SYDVKM. The CDR3, as DNA: TGTGCCAGCAGCACCCAGGTCTACGAGCAGTACTTC. Translation: CASSTQVYEQYF.

The chain joins TRBV4-1 to TRBJ1-4; TRBD1 matches at 8 bases. CDR1 MGHRA and CDR2 YSYEKL come from the germline V gene. The junction had 7 bases not matched to a gene; V was cut back by 2 bases and J by 5 bases. This CDR3 region has 16 residues. CDR3 sequence: CASSQPHRGLNEKLFF. CDR3 nucleotides: TGCGCCAGCAGCCAACCCCACAGGGGGTTAAATGAAAAACTGTTTTTT.

V usage is TRBV7-9 and J usage is TRBJ2-3, with D maybe TRBD2 (6 bases). V gave up 0 bases and J gave up 3 bases, with 16 bases separating them. The CDR3 is made up of 17 amino acids. Germline V lookup: CDR1 SEHNR, CDR2 FQNEAQ (reference sequence). This CDR3 is CASSLARTNWRTDTQYF. The CDR3 DNA reads as TGTGCCAGCAGCTTAGCCCGGACTAACTGGCGGACAGATACGCAGTATTTT.

This clonotype was observed at least ten times. J is TRBJ2-3 and V is TRBV7-9, with D hard to call. Trimming stripped 3 bases from V and 5 bases from J, with 9 bases between. Germline CDR1 is SEHNR and CDR2 is FQNEAQ (reference sequence). The CDR3 is 13 residues long. CDR3: CASSFTSVDTQYF. CDR3 sequence (DNA): TGTGCCAGCAGCTTTACCAGCGTAGATACGCAGTATTTT. Full variable domain (outside the CDR3, taken from reference TRBV7-9 and TRBJ2-3): DTGVSQNPRHKITKRGQNVTFRCDPISEHNRLYWYRQTLGQGPEFLTYFQNEAQLEKSRLLSDRFSAERPKGSFSTLEIQRTEQGDSAMYLCASSFTSVDTQYFGPGTRLTVL.

This clonotype appeared a few times. This sequence joins TRBV30 and TRBJ2-3, with 15 nucleotides matching TRBD2. Germline CDR1 and CDR2: GTSNPN and SVGIG (reference sequence). The CDR3 consists of 17 residues. V trimming: 2 bases; J trimming: 5 bases; junction bases outside the gene matches: 8. CDR3: CAWSPPGLAGGLDTQYF. CDR3 bases: TGTGCCTGGAGTCCCCCCGGACTAGCGGGAGGGCTAGATACGCAGTATTTT. Using reference TRBV30 and TRBJ2-3 for the parts outside the CDR3, the full variable domain is SQTIHQWPATLVQPVGSPLSLECTVEGTSNPNLYWYRQAAGRGLQLLFYSVGIGQISSEVPQNLSASRPQDRQFILSSKKLLLSDSGFYLCAWSPPGLAGGLDTQYFGPGTRLTVL.

The chain carries TRBV5-4 and TRBJ1-1; 7 bases map to TRBD1. The CDR3 sequence is 17 residues long. Germline CDR1 and CDR2: SGHNT and YYREEE (reference sequence). Trimming took 6 bases from V and 0 from J; bases not matched to a gene: 14. CDR3 nucleotides: TGTGCCAGCATCCTCAACAGGGGACCTAACATGAACACTGAAGCTTTCTTT. It codes for CASILNRGPNMNTEAFF.

The J gene is TRBJ1-2, the V gene TRBV30; a possible D gene is TRBD1 (5 bases). This CDR3 is built from 12 residues. Germline V gene data show CDR1 as GTSNPN and CDR2 as SVGIG (reference sequence). The V end was cut by 4 bases, the J end by 1 base, with 7 bases between. The CDR3 DNA sequence: TGTGCCTGGAAGGGACTTAACTATGGCTACACCTTC. It yields the protein CAWKGLNYGYTF.

Turning to this clonotype: A junction end diverges from the germline sequence, so it may reflect a read error. The rearrangement uses TRBV10-3 and TRBJ2-3, with D tentatively TRBD1 (5 bases). The CDR3 extends over 17 amino acids. Germline lookup yields CDR1 ENHRY and CDR2 SYGVKD. The CDR3 region is CAIGESLGVGGTDTQYF. The CDR3 DNA reads TGTGCCATCGGTGAGTCTTTAGGGGTTGGCGGCACAGATACGCAGTATTTT.

The chain is built from TRBV12-3 or TRBV12-4 and TRBJ2-5, with 7 bases that match TRBD2. J was trimmed by 4 bases and V by 8 bases; bases with no gene match: 4. There are 12 residues in the CDR3. DNA of the CDR3: TGTGCCAGCCTTGGGGGGGGAGAGACCCAGTACTTC. Its protein is CASLGGGETQYF.

V is TRBV7-3 and J is TRBJ2-1; D uncertain. In germline, CDR1 is SGHTA, CDR2 FQGTGA. The V gene lost 0 bases and the J gene lost 5 bases, with 5 bases spanning the gap. The CDR3 spans 13 residues. The CDR3 DNA reads as TGTGCCAGCAGCTTAACCCAGAACAATGAGCAGTTCTTC. Residues: CASSLTQNNEQFF.

The table lists this clonotype with a few counts. The chain carries TRBV12-5 and TRBJ2-1, with D unresolved. The CDR3 is 12 residues long. Germline CDR1 LGHNT, CDR2 FRNRAP. The V end was cut by 6 bases, the J end by 6 bases, with 9 bases between. The CDR3 coding sequence is TGTGCTAGTGGCCACACGGCCAATGAGCAGTTCTTC. Protein: CASGHTANEQFF.

The chain links TRBV28 to TRBJ1-5, with D tentatively TRBD1 (6 bases). The CDR3 extends over 15 amino acids. The ends were cut back, 3 bases at V and 8 bases at J, with 17 bases in the middle. Germline CDR1 and CDR2: MDHEN and SYDVKM. The CDR3 bases are TGTGCCAGCAGTTTCTCCGGGACACCCGAGGAGCCCCAGCATTTT. It encodes CASSFSGTPEEPQHF.